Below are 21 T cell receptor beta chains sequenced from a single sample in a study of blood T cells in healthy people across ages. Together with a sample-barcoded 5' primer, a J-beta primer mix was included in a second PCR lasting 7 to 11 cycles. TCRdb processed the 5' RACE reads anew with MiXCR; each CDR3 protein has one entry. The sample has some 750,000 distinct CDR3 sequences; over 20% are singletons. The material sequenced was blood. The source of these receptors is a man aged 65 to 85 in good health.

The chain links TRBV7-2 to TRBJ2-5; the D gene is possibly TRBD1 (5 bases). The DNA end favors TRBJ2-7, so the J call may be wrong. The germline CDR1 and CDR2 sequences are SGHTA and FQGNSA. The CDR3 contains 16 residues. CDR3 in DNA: TGTGCCAGCAGCTTAGACGGCCAGGGCCGGACCTACGAGCAGTACTTC. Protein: CASSLDGQGRTYEQYF.

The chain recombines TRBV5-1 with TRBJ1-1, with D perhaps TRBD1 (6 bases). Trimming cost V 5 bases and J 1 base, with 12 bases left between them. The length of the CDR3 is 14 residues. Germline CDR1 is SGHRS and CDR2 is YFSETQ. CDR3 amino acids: CASRAGVQNTEAFF. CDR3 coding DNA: TGCGCCAGCAGGGCAGGGGTTCAGAACACTGAAGCTTTCTTT.

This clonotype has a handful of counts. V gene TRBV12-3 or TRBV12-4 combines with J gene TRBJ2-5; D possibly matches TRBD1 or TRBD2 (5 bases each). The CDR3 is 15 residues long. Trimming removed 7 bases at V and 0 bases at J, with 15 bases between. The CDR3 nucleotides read TGTGCCAGCAAATCAACGGGACGGAACCAAGAGACCCAGTACTTC. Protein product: CASKSTGRNQETQYF.

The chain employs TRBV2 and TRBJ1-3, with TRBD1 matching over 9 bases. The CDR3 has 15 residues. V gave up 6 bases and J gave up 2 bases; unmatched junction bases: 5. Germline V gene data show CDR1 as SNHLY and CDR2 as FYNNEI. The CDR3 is CASRAQGAAGNTIYF. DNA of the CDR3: TGTGCCAGCAGGGCACAGGGGGCGGCTGGAAACACCATATATTTT.

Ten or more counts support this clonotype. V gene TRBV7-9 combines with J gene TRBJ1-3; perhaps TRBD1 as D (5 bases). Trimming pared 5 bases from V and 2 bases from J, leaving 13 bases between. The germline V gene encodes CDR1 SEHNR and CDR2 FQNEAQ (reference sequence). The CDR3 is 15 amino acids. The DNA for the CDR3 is TGTGCCAGCAGCCCCCCGGGCAGGGCTGGAAACACCATATATTTT. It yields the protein CASSPPGRAGNTIYF.

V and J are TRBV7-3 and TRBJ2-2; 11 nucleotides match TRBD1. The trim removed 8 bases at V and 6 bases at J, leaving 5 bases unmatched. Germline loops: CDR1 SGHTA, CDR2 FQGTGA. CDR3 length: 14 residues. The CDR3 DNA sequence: TGTGCCAGCCGGTCGGGACAGGGGGCCGGGGAGCTGTTTTTT. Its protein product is CASRSGQGAGELFF.

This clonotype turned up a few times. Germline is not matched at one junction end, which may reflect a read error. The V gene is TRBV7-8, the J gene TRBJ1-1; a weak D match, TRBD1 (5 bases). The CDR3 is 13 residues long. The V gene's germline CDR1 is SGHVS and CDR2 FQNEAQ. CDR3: CASSLGTVSKAFF. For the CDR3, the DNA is TGTGCCAGCAGTTTAGGGACGGTTTCAAAAGCTTTCTTT.

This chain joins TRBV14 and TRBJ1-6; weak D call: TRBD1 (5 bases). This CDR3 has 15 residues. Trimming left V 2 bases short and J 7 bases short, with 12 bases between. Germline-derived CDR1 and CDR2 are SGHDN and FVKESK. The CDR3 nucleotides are TGTGCCAGCAGCCAACGGGGGGACCGGAATTCACCCCTCCACTTT. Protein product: CASSQRGDRNSPLHF.

CDR3 sequence reads: CASSSKTGSTGELFF. DNA of the CDR3: TGCGCCAGCAGCTCCAAGACAGGGTCCACCGGGGAGCTGTTTTTT. V gene TRBV5-1 combines with J gene TRBJ2-2; 7 nucleotides agree with TRBD1. After removal of 3 bases from V and 4 bases from J, the junction contained 6 bases not matched to a gene. Per germline, CDR1 SGHRS and CDR2 YFSETQ. The CDR3 extends over 15 amino acids.

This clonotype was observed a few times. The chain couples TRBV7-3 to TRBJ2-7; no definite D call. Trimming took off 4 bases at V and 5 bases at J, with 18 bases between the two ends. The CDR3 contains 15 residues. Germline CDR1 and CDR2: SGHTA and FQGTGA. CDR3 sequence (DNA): TGTGCCAGCAGCTCCGCCCCAGTATGGTCGGACGAGCAGTACGTC. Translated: CASSSAPVWSDEQYV.

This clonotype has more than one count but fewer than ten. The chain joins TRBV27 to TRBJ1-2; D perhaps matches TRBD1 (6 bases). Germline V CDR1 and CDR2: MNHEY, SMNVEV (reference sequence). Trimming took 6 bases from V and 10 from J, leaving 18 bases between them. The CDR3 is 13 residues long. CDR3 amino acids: CASRVGGWGDYTF. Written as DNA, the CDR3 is TGTGCCAGCAGAGTAGGGGGGTGGGGTGACTACACCTTC.

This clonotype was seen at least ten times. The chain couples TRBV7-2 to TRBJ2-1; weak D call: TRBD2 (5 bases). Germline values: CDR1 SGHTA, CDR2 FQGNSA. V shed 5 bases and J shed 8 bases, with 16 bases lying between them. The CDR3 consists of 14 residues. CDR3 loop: CASSRRSGRDEQFF. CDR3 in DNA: TGTGCCAGCAGCCGGAGGAGTGGGCGGGATGAGCAGTTCTTC.

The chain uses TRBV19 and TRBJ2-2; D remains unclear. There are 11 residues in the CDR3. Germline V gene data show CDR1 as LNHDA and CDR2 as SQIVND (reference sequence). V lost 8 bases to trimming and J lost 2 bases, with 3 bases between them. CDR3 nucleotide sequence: TGTGCCAGTTGTAACACCGGGGAGCTGTTTTTT. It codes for CASCNTGELFF. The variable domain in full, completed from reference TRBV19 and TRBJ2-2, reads DGGITQSPKYLFRKEGQNVTLSCEQNLNHDAMYWYRQDPGQGLRLIYYSQIVNDFQKGDIAEGYSVSREKKESFPLTVTSAQKNPTAFYLCASCNTGELFFGEGSRLTVL.

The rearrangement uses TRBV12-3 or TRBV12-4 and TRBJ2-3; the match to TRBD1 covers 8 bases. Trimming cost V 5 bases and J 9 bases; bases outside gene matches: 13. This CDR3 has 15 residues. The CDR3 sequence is CASSLTGAATGTQYF. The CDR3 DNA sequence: TGTGCCAGCAGTCTGACAGGGGCGGCCACAGGGACGCAGTATTTT.

The CDR3 sequence: CASSVSDSRAGYNEQFF. The CDR3 DNA reads TGTGCCAGCAGCGTAAGTGATTCGAGGGCGGGATACAATGAGCAGTTCTTC. This sequence joins TRBV9 and TRBJ2-1; weak D call: TRBD2 (6 bases). V was trimmed by 1 base and J by 4 bases, leaving 18 bases between them. CDR1 SGDLS and CDR2 YYNGEE come from the germline V gene. The CDR3 has 17 residues.

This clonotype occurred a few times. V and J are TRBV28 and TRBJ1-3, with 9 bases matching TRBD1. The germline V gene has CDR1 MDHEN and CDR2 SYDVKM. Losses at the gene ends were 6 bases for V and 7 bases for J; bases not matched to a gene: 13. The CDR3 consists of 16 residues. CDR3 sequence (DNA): TGTGCCAGCAGGCCCCCGGGACAGGGCTTTGGGAACACCATATATTTT. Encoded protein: CASRPPGQGFGNTIYF. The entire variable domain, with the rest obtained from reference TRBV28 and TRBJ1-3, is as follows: DVKVTQSSRYLVKRTGEKVFLECVQDMDHENMFWYRQDPGLGLRLIYFSYDVKMKEKGDIPEGYSVSREKKERFSLILESASTNQTSMYLCASRPPGQGFGNTIYFGEGSWLTVV.

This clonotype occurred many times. The CDR3: CSVAGTDYEKLFF. The CDR3 nucleotides read TGCAGCGTTGCGGGGACAGACTATGAAAAACTGTTTTTT. V and J are TRBV29-1 and TRBJ1-4, with 7 bases aligning to TRBD1. From germline, CDR1 is SQVTM and CDR2 ANQGSEA. After removal of 4 bases from V and 6 bases from J, the junction contained 5 bases not matched to a gene. The CDR3 sequence is 13 residues long.

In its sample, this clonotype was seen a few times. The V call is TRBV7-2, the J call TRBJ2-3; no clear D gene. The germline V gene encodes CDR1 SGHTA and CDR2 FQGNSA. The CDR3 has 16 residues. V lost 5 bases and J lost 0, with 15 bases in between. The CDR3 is CASSPQVGTSTDTQYF. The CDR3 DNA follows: TGTGCCAGCAGCCCGCAAGTGGGAACTAGCACAGATACGCAGTATTTT.

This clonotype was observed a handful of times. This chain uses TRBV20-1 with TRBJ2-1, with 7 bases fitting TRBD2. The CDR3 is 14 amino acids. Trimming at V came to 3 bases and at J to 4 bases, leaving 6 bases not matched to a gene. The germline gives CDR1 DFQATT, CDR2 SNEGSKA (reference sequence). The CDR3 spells CSASMGGIYNEQFF. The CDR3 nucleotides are TGCAGTGCTAGTATGGGGGGGATTTACAATGAGCAGTTCTTC.

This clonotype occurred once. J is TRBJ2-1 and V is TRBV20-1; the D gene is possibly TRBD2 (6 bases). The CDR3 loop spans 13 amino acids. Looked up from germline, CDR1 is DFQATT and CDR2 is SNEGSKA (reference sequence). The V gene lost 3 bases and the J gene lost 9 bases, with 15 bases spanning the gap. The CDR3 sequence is CSASGSPSSEQFF. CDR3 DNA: TGCAGTGCTAGCGGGAGCCCCTCCTCTGAGCAGTTCTTC.

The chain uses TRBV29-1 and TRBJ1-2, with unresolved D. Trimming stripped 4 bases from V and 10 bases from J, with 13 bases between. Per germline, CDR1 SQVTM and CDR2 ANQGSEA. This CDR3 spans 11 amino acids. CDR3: CSVVVGQHYTF. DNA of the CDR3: TGCAGCGTTGTAGTCGGGCAGCACTACACCTTC.